Listed here are 28 T cell receptor beta chains from one sample, sequenced in a study of shared clonotypes between healthy human individuals. Data came from immunoSEQ multiplex PCR; TCRdb stores just in-frame clones and leaves some out. Counted here are 2 million to 3 million clones, approximately 92% occurring once; the ten biggest clones make up 0.14%. The sample taken for sequencing was naive CD4+ T cells sorted from blood. The subset was: CD45RA+ positively selected. All receptors come from a man between 18 and 35 years old in good health.

The chain is built from TRBV5-5 and TRBJ2-1; D gene ambiguous. Trimming stripped 6 bases from V and 0 bases from J, with 13 bases between. This CDR3 is built from 15 residues. Germline V gives CDR1 SGHKS, CDR2 YYEKEE (reference sequence). CDR3 sequence: CASTFLQSSYNEQFF. The CDR3, as DNA: TGTGCCAGCACCTTCCTTCAGTCCTCCTACAATGAGCAGTTCTTC. Supplemented by reference TRBV5-5 and TRBJ2-1, the full variable domain reads DAGVTQSPTHLIKTRGQQVTLRCSPISGHKSVSWYQQVLGQGPQFIFQYYEKEERGRGNFPDRFSARQFPNYSSELNVNALLLGDSALYLCASTFLQSSYNEQFFGPGTRLTVL.

This rearrangement joins TRBV19 to TRBJ2-6, with 8 bases fitting TRBD1. The CDR3 length is 15 residues. V shed 7 bases and J 0 bases; nucleotides not matched to a gene: 2. Germline-derived CDR1 and CDR2 are LNHDA and SQIVND (reference sequence). CDR3 region: CASTTGGSGANVLTF. The CDR3 region has the DNA TGTGCCAGTACCACAGGGGGCTCTGGGGCCAACGTCCTGACTTTC.

Concerning this clone itself: This sample also contains other DNA sequences that code for the same CDR3. V usage is TRBV18 and J usage is TRBJ2-7; D may be TRBD1 (6 bases). Trimming took 3 bases from V and 7 from J, leaving 13 bases between them. CDR1 is KGHSH, CDR2 LQKENI, per germline. The CDR3 covers 13 residues. The CDR3 reads CASSPPQGGEQYF. The CDR3 DNA is TGTGCCAGCTCACCGCCACAGGGTGGGGAGCAGTACTTC.

The chain couples TRBV5-1 to TRBJ2-5; D may be TRBD1 (6 bases). This CDR3 is built from 14 residues. Germline V gene data show CDR1 as SGHRS and CDR2 as YFSETQ. V lost 2 bases and J lost 1, with 9 bases in between. The CDR3 bases are TGCGCCAGCAGCTTTGACAGGCCCCAAGAGACCCAGTACTTC. Its protein product is CASSFDRPQETQYF.

The rearrangement uses TRBV19 and TRBJ2-7, with D tentatively TRBD1 (5 bases). Germline CDR1 reads LNHDA; CDR2 reads SQIVND (reference sequence). Trimming removed 3 bases from V and 5 bases from J, with 17 bases in between. This CDR3 region has 15 residues. DNA of the CDR3: TGTGCCAGTAGTATCGAGGCAGGGCAGTCCCACGAGCAGTACTTC. Its translation: CASSIEAGQSHEQYF.

The chain employs TRBV10-3 and TRBJ2-5; D call uncertain. CDR1 and CDR2 (germline): ENHRY, SYGVKD. CDR3 size: 16 residues. V lost 0 bases and J 0 bases, leaving 11 bases between the germline ends. The CDR3 sequence is CAISESPITNQETQYF. The CDR3 coding sequence is TGTGCCATCAGTGAGTCCCCAATTACTAACCAAGAGACCCAGTACTTC.

This chain connects TRBV15 to TRBJ2-3; tentative D call: TRBD2 (5 bases). V lost 0 bases to trimming and J lost 3 bases, with 7 bases between them. The germline CDR1 and CDR2 sequences are LNHNV and YYDKDF (reference sequence). The CDR3 covers 14 residues. Here the CDR3 DNA reads TGTGCCACCAGCAGAGAAACGGGGACAGATACGCAGTATTTT. Translating gives CATSRETGTDTQYF.

This clone has only one observation. The CDR3 reads CASSLGGQGPHEQYF. CDR3 DNA sequence: TGTGCCAGCAGCTTAGGAGGACAGGGACCCCACGAGCAGTACTTC. V usage is TRBV5-6 and J usage is TRBJ2-7, with 8 positions matching TRBD1. Germline CDR1 and CDR2: SGHDT and YYEEEE. Germline trimming cut 2 bases from V and 5 bases from J; bases unmatched to any gene: 9. The CDR3 sequence is 15 residues long.

The V and J genes are TRBV19 and TRBJ2-1, with 10 nucleotides matching TRBD2. The trim removed 8 bases at V and 2 bases at J, leaving 3 bases unmatched. Germline V gives CDR1 LNHDA, CDR2 SQIVND (reference sequence). This CDR3 region has 14 residues. CDR3 nucleotides: TGTGCCAGTGCTAGCGGGAGCCCCTACAATGAGCAGTTCTTC. Protein sequence: CASASGSPYNEQFF.

As concerns this clone: This same CDR3 is encoded by further DNA sequences in the sample. The gene calls are TRBV7-9 and TRBJ1-1; D is possibly TRBD1 (5 bases). V was trimmed by 1 base and J by 0 bases, leaving 9 bases between them. Germline CDR1 and CDR2: SEHNR and FQNEAQ (reference sequence). The CDR3 extends over 15 amino acids. The CDR3 sequence is CASSLVGRMNTEAFF. The DNA of the CDR3 is TGTGCCAGCAGCTTAGTGGGGCGAATGAACACTGAAGCTTTCTTT.

V usage is TRBV5-4 and J usage is TRBJ2-1; a possible D gene is TRBD1 (6 bases). This CDR3 comprises 15 residues. Trimming shortened V by 4 bases and J by 4 bases, and 15 bases separated the two germline ends. The germline gives CDR1 SGHNT, CDR2 YYREEE (reference sequence). CDR3 coding DNA: TGTGCCAGCAGCCCGACCCCAGGGGAATACAATGAGCAGTTCTTC. Translation gives CASSPTPGEYNEQFF.

The genes are TRBV18 and TRBJ1-4; tentative D call: TRBD1 (6 bases). V lost 1 base and J lost 4, with 13 bases in between. Germline lookup yields CDR1 KGHSH and CDR2 LQKENI. The CDR3 is made up of 16 amino acids. CDR3 nucleotides: TGTGCCAGCTCACCACGCGGGGGCAACCTTAATGAAAAACTGTTTTTT. Translated, it gives CASSPRGGNLNEKLFF.

V gene TRBV10-3 combines with J gene TRBJ1-5, with D uncertain. The germline V gene has CDR1 ENHRY and CDR2 SYGVKD. This CDR3 is 14 amino acids long. The V end lost 7 bases, the J end lost 6 bases, and 16 bases lay between the germline ends. As DNA, the CDR3 is TGTGCCATCACGGCAGCCCTCGGTGGTCAGCCCCAGCATTTT. Its protein product is CAITAALGGQPQHF.

This clone appeared once. CDR3 in DNA: TGTGCCATCAGTGAACCAACCGGGACATACGAGCAGTACTTC. Its translation is CAISEPTGTYEQYF. The chain uses TRBV10-3 and TRBJ2-7; D may be TRBD1 (6 bases). The V and J ends lost 3 bases and 4 bases respectively, with 13 bases between them. The CDR3 is 14 amino acids. Looked up from germline, CDR1 is ENHRY and CDR2 is SYGVKD.

The gene calls are TRBV6-5 and TRBJ1-2; 9 bases fit TRBD1. The V gene's germline CDR1 is MNHEY and CDR2 SVGAGI. The trim removed 3 bases at V and 2 bases at J, leaving 4 bases unmatched. This CDR3 comprises 15 residues. The DNA of the CDR3 is TGTGCCAGCAGTTATTTCGACAGGGGGAACTATGGCTACACCTTC. Its translation is CASSYFDRGNYGYTF.

The chain combines TRBV4-1 with TRBJ1-5, with 9 bases that match TRBD1. The CDR3 extends over 15 amino acids. CDR1 is MGHRA, CDR2 YSYEKL, per germline. Germline trimming cut 6 bases from V and 7 bases from J; bases unmatched to any gene: 10. The CDR3 region has the DNA TGCGCCAGCAGTTCCGACAGGGGGTCCGAGCAGCCCCAGCATTTT. This sequence encodes CASSSDRGSEQPQHF.

The rearrangement joins TRBV30 to TRBJ2-7; 8 bases are a match to TRBD2. The length of the CDR3 is 14 residues. The junction had 8 bases not matched to a gene; V was cut back by 0 bases and J by 7 bases. In germline, CDR1 is GTSNPN, CDR2 SVGIG (reference sequence). CDR3 residues: CAWSVPRLAREQYF. In DNA form, the CDR3 reads TGTGCCTGGAGTGTACCCAGACTAGCGCGGGAGCAGTACTTC.

This clone was detected a few times. The chain recombines TRBV27 with TRBJ2-7; 9 bases match TRBD1. J gave up 3 bases and V 4 bases, and 4 bases lay outside the gene matches. Germline loops: CDR1 MNHEY, CDR2 SMNVEV (reference sequence). The CDR3 runs to 14 residues. The CDR3 protein is CASSSGTGNYEQYF. CDR3 coding DNA: TGTGCCAGCAGTTCCGGGACAGGGAACTACGAGCAGTACTTC.

This chain connects TRBV5-4 to TRBJ2-2; 9 bases are shared with TRBD1. Unmatched junction bases numbered 8, after V lost 4 bases and J lost 4 bases. The CDR3 contains 16 residues. Germline lookup yields CDR1 SGHNT and CDR2 YYREEE (reference sequence). The DNA of the CDR3 is TGTGCCAGCAGCCCCCAGTCGGACAGGGGCACCGGGGAGCTGTTTTTT. Encoded protein: CASSPQSDRGTGELFF.

This rearrangement joins TRBV9 to TRBJ2-3; 9 bases fit TRBD2. This CDR3 is 17 amino acids long. Germline V gives CDR1 SGDLS, CDR2 YYNGEE. Trimming removed 3 bases from V and 2 bases from J; junction bases left unmatched: 10. CDR3: CASSGPGLASPTDTQYF. In DNA, the CDR3 is TGTGCCAGCAGCGGACCGGGACTAGCTTCACCCACAGATACGCAGTATTTT. The whole variable domain, filled in from reference TRBV9 and TRBJ2-3, reads DSGVTQTPKHLITATGQRVTLRCSPRSGDLSVYWYQQSLDQGLQFLIQYYNGEERAKGNILERFSAQQFPDLHSELNLSSLELGDSALYFCASSGPGLASPTDTQYFGPGTRLTVL.

The V and J genes are TRBV10-3 and TRBJ2-7; 7 bases agree with TRBD1. The CDR3 sequence is 13 residues long. V lost 10 bases, J lost 5 bases, and 11 bases stayed unmatched. From germline, CDR1 is ENHRY and CDR2 SYGVKD. CDR3 sequence (DNA): TGTGCCACCAGGGGGACAGACTTCAACGAGCAGTACTTC. Residues: CATRGTDFNEQYF.

The V call is TRBV10-3, the J call TRBJ2-7; TRBD2 agrees at 8 bases. Trimming cost V 3 bases and J 3 bases; bases outside gene matches: 10. The germline gives CDR1 ENHRY, CDR2 SYGVKD. The CDR3 extends over 16 amino acids. The CDR3 coding sequence is TGTGCCATCAGTGAAATCGGCGGGACTAGGGGCTACGAGCAGTACTTC. The encoded protein is CAISEIGGTRGYEQYF.

The chain is built from TRBV6-1 and TRBJ2-7, with TRBD1 matching 7 bases. The CDR3 loop spans 17 amino acids. The germline CDR1 and CDR2 sequences are MNHNS and SASEGT. The junction had 11 bases not matched to a gene; V was cut back by 1 base and J by 2 bases. Written as DNA, the CDR3 is TGTGCCAGCAGTGAAGGACAGGGTAGGGGAAGTCCCTACGAGCAGTACTTC. This translates into CASSEGQGRGSPYEQYF.

The chain carries TRBV4-1 and TRBJ1-6, with D perhaps TRBD1 (5 bases). The germline V and J ends were trimmed by 0 bases and 7 bases, with 16 bases remaining between them. Germline assignment: CDR1 MGHRA and CDR2 YSYEKL. This CDR3 spans 17 amino acids. CDR3 nucleotides: TGCGCCAGCAGCCAAGATCCCCGGGCAGGGATAAATTCACCCCTCCACTTT. Its translation is CASSQDPRAGINSPLHF.

The V call is TRBV19, the J call TRBJ1-1, with D perhaps TRBD1 (6 bases). Germline V gene lookup returns CDR1 LNHDA and CDR2 SQIVND (reference sequence). CDR3 size: 16 residues. V dropped 3 bases and J dropped 5 bases, with 19 bases sitting between them. The CDR3, as DNA: TGTGCCAGTAGTATCCCCGGGGGGGCGAGTCGGACTGAAGCTTTCTTT. Residues: CASSIPGGASRTEAFF. Looking up the rest from reference TRBV19 and TRBJ1-1 gives the full variable domain: DGGITQSPKYLFRKEGQNVTLSCEQNLNHDAMYWYRQDPGQGLRLIYYSQIVNDFQKGDIAEGYSVSREKKESFPLTVTSAQKNPTAFYLCASSIPGGASRTEAFFGQGTRLTVV.

V usage is TRBV29-1 and J usage is TRBJ2-3, with D perhaps matching TRBD1 (7 bases). With 7 bases removed from V and 1 base from J, the gap between germline ends came to 15 bases. CDR3 size: 14 residues. CDR1 is SQVTM and CDR2 is ANQGSEA in the germline V gene. CDR3 sequence: CSAAGQSRTDTQYF. In DNA, the CDR3 is TGCAGCGCTGCGGGACAGAGTCGCACAGATACGCAGTATTTT.

The chain uses TRBV4-3 and TRBJ2-3; D unclear. Per the germline V gene, CDR1 is LGHNA and CDR2 is YSLEER. V lost 0 bases, J lost 0 bases, and 13 bases lay in between. This CDR3 spans 17 amino acids. This chain's CDR3 is CASSQDGGPDSTDTQYF. The DNA for the CDR3 is TGCGCCAGCAGCCAAGATGGCGGACCAGATAGCACAGATACGCAGTATTTT.

A remark on this clone: This same CDR3 is encoded by further DNA sequences in the sample. The chain has TRBV18 and TRBJ2-7; TRBD1 agrees at 7 bases. Unmatched junction bases numbered 2, after V lost 3 bases and J lost 0 bases. The germline V gene encodes CDR1 KGHSH and CDR2 LQKENI. CDR3 size: 14 residues. CDR3 nucleotides: TGTGCCAGCTCACCGGACAGGTCCTCCTACGAGCAGTACTTC. Amino acid sequence: CASSPDRSSYEQYF.